The 14 T cell receptor beta chains listed next were all sequenced from one sample in a study of PD-1 blockade in classical Hodgkin lymphoma. Assay: immunoSEQ multiplex PCR; the TCRdb copy retains only in-frame clones and omits some. Of roughly 100,000 clones listed, approximately 89% were seen once; the top ten hold 19%. Time point indicated: cycle 4 day 1 (C4D1), after less than 7 weeks of nivolumab. Brentuximab vedotin exposure varied, and every patient relapsed after autologous stem cell transplantation. The source was peripheral blood mononuclear cells (PBMCs), collected before the fourth cycle of nivolumab. Receptors originate from a human donor with classical Hodgkin lymphoma.

J is TRBJ2-7 and V is TRBV19, with TRBD1 identical over 9 bases. V lost 3 bases, J lost 4 bases, and 7 bases stayed unmatched. The germline V gene has CDR1 LNHDA and CDR2 SQIVND (reference sequence). The CDR3 is 15 residues long. The CDR3 spells CASSMDRGWSYEQYF. In DNA form, the CDR3 reads TGTGCCAGTAGTATGGACAGGGGTTGGTCTTACGAGCAGTACTTC.

This clone has a single count. The chain carries TRBV21-1 and TRBJ2-1; the table's D call, TRBD2, was not checked against the DNA. TRBV21-1 is a documented pseudogene. The CDR3 contains 17 residues. This CDR3 reads CASSKGASGSSYNEQFF. CDR3 DNA sequence: TGTGCCAGCAGCAAAGGGGCTAGCGGGAGCTCCTACAATGAGCAGTTCTTC.

The chain recombines TRBV2 with TRBJ1-5, with 7 nucleotides matching TRBD1. The CDR3 is 14 amino acids. Unmatched junction bases numbered 5, after V lost 6 bases and J lost 3 bases. In germline, CDR1 is SNHLY, CDR2 FYNNEI. For the CDR3, the DNA is TGTGCCAGCAGAATGGACAGGTACAATCAGCCCCAGCATTTT. This sequence encodes CASRMDRYNQPQHF.

CDR3 DNA sequence: TGTGCCTGGAGTGGACTGACAGTACGGGAAAAACTGTTTTTT. Translated, it gives CAWSGLTVREKLFF. The chain links TRBV30 to TRBJ1-4; D may be TRBD1 (5 bases). V was pared by 1 base and J by 8 bases, with 14 bases between. CDR3 length: 14 amino acids. Germline CDR1 is GTSNPN and CDR2 is SVGIG (reference sequence). Full variable domain (missing parts from reference TRBV30 and TRBJ1-4): SQTIHQWPATLVQPVGSPLSLECTVEGTSNPNLYWYRQAAGRGLQLLFYSVGIGQISSEVPQNLSASRPQDRQFILSSKKLLLSDSGFYLCAWSGLTVREKLFFGSGTQLSVL.

This clone was observed a few times. This sequence joins TRBV19 and TRBJ2-2; TRBD2 matches 9 bases. The germline CDR1 and CDR2 sequences are LNHDA and SQIVND (reference sequence). V was pared by 1 base and J by 3 bases, with 3 bases of the junction left unmatched. The CDR3 sequence is 16 residues long. CDR3 coding DNA: TGTGCCAGTAGTATAGGTCTAGCGGGGTACACCGGGGAGCTGTTTTTT. This translates into CASSIGLAGYTGELFF.

This sequence joins TRBV6-5 and TRBJ2-6; 8 nucleotides agree with TRBD1. The CDR3 totals 15 residues. V gave up 6 bases and J gave up 4 bases; unmatched junction bases: 5. Per the germline V gene, CDR1 is MNHEY and CDR2 is SVGAGI. The CDR3 is CASSPGGAGANVLTF. CDR3 DNA sequence: TGTGCCAGCAGCCCAGGGGGCGCCGGGGCCAACGTCCTGACTTTC.

The CDR3 DNA follows: TGCGCCAGCAGCCAAGACCCGACAGAAACTATTTACCCCTCCTACAATGAGCAGTTCTTC. It specifies CASSQDPTETIYPSYNEQFF. The J gene is TRBJ2-1, the V gene TRBV4-1, with D possibly matching TRBD1 (5 bases). Germline values: CDR1 MGHRA, CDR2 YSYEKL. Trimming left V 0 bases short and J 0 bases short, with 21 bases between. There are 20 residues in the CDR3.

The rearrangement joins TRBV5-1 to TRBJ2-1; D might be TRBD1 or TRBD2, each matching 5 bases. The CDR3 has 16 residues. Between the trimmed V and J ends, which lost 0 bases and 0 bases, there was a span of 10 bases. Germline CDR1 and CDR2: SGHRS and YFSETQ. CDR3 protein: CASSLVAGTSYNEQFF. The CDR3 region has the DNA TGCGCCAGCAGCTTGGTCGCCGGGACCTCCTACAATGAGCAGTTCTTC. Full variable domain (missing parts from reference TRBV5-1 and TRBJ2-1): KAGVTQTPRYLIKTRGQQVTLSCSPISGHRSVSWYQQTPGQGLQFLFEYFSETQRNKGNFPGRFSGRQFSNSRSEMNVSTLELGDSALYLCASSLVAGTSYNEQFFGPGTRLTVL.

The chain is built from TRBV2 and TRBJ1-2, with a weak D call TRBD1 (5 bases). V gave up 2 bases and J gave up 6 bases, with 16 bases separating them. The V gene's germline CDR1 is SNHLY and CDR2 FYNNEI. The CDR3 contains 15 residues. This CDR3 reads CASSERASRAHGYTF. The CDR3 DNA reads TGTGCCAGCAGTGAAAGAGCGAGCAGGGCCCATGGCTACACCTTC. The full variable domain, with the rest looked up from reference TRBV2 and TRBJ1-2, is EPEVTQTPSHQVTQMGQEVILRCVPISNHLYFYWYRQILGQKVEFLVSFYNNEISEKSEIFDDQFSVERPDGSNFTLKIRSTKLEDSAMYFCASSERASRAHGYTFGSGTRLTVV.

The rearrangement uses TRBV19 and TRBJ2-2, with TRBD2 matching over 8 bases. CDR3 length equals 16 residues. The germline gives CDR1 LNHDA, CDR2 SQIVND (reference sequence). Trimming cost V 7 bases and J 2 bases; bases outside gene matches: 9. The CDR3 sequence: CASNHLAGTNTGELFF. Written as DNA, the CDR3 is TGTGCCAGTAATCATTTAGCGGGGACAAACACCGGGGAGCTGTTTTTT.

The rearrangement links TRBV30 to TRBJ2-6; D is uncertain. V dropped 1 base and J dropped 0 bases, with 7 bases sitting between them. Germline assignment: CDR1 GTSNPN and CDR2 SVGIG (reference sequence). The length of the CDR3 is 15 residues. The CDR3 sequence is CAWSDGISGANVLTF. The CDR3, as DNA: TGTGCCTGGAGTGATGGAATCTCTGGGGCCAACGTCCTGACTTTC.

The rearrangement joins TRBV28 to TRBJ2-7; 7 nucleotides align to TRBD2. V lost 3 bases, J lost 0 bases, and 5 bases stayed unmatched. The CDR3 runs to 15 residues. CDR1 MDHEN and CDR2 SYDVKM come from the germline V gene. The CDR3 spells CASSFYGLGSYEQYF. In DNA form, the CDR3 reads TGTGCCAGCAGTTTCTATGGACTAGGCTCCTACGAGCAGTACTTC.

The gene calls are TRBV28 and TRBJ2-1, with TRBD1 identical over 12 bases. Germline CDR1 MDHEN, CDR2 SYDVKM. The CDR3 length is 17 residues. Trimming cost V 5 bases and J 6 bases; bases outside gene matches: 11. CDR3 DNA sequence: TGTGCCAGCAGTACCATAACCGGGACAGGGGGCCGCAATGAGCAGTTCTTC. Translated, it gives CASSTITGTGGRNEQFF.

This clone has only a few counts. The chain joins TRBV5-1 to TRBJ2-7; D unresolved. Germline V lookup: CDR1 SGHRS, CDR2 YFSETQ. The V and J ends lost 0 bases and 2 bases respectively, with 6 bases between them. CDR3 size: 13 residues. CDR3 residues: CASSLDGTYEQYF. In nucleotides, the CDR3 is TGCGCCAGCAGCTTGGATGGTACCTACGAGCAGTACTTC.